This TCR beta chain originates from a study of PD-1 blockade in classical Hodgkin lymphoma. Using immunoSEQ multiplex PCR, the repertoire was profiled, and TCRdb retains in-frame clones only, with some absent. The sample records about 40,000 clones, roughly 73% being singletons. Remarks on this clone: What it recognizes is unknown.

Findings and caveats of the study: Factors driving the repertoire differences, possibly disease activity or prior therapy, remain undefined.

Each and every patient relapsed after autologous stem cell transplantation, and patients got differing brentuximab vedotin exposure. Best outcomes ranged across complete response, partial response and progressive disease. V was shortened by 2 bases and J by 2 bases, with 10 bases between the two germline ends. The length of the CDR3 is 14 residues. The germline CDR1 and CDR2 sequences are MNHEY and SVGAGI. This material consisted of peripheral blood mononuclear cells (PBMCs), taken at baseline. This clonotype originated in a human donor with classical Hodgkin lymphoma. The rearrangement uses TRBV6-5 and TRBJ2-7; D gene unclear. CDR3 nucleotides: TGTGCCAGCAGTTACAGCTCAGGACCCTACGAGCAGTACTTC. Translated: CASSYSSGPYEQYF.